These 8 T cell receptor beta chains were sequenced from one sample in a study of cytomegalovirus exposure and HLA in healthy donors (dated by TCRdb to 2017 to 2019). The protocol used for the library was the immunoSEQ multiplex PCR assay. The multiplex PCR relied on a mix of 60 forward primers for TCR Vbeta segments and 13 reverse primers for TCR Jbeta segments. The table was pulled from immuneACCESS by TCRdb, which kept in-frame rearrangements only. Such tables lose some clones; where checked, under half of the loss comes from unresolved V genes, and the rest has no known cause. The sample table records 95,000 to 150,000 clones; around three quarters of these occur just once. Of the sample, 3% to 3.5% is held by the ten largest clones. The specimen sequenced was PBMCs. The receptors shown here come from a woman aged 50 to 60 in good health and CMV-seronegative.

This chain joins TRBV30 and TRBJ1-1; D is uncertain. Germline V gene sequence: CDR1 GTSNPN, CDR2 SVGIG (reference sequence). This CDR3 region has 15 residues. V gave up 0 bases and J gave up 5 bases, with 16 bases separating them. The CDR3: CAWSVRLLAGTEAFF. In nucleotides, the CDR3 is TGTGCCTGGAGTGTACGTCTCCTCGCGGGGACTGAAGCTTTCTTT.

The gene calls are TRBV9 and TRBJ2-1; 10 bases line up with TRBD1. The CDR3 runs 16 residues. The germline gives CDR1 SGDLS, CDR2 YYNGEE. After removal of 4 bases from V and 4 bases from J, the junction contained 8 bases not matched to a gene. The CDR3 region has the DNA TGTGCCAGCAGCTCCGGGACAGGGGCTCTATACAATGAGCAGTTCTTC. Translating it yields CASSSGTGALYNEQFF.

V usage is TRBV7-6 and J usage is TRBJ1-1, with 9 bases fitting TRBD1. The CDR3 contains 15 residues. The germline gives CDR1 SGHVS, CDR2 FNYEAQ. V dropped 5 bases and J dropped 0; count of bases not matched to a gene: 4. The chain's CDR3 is CASSQGTGMNTEAFF. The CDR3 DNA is TGTGCCAGCAGCCAAGGGACAGGGATGAACACTGAAGCTTTCTTT.

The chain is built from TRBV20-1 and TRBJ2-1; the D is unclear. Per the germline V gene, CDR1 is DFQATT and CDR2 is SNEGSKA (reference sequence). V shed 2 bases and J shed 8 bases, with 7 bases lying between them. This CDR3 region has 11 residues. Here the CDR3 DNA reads TGCAGTGCTAGACGGGTGGATGAGCAGTTCTTC. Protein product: CSARRVDEQFF.

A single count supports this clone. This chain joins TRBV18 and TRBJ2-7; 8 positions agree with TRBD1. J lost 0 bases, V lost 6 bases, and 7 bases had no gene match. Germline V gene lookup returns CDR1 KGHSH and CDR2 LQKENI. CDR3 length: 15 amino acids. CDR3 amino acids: CASSHWTGTSYEQYF. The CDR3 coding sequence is TGTGCCAGCTCTCATTGGACAGGGACCTCCTACGAGCAGTACTTC.

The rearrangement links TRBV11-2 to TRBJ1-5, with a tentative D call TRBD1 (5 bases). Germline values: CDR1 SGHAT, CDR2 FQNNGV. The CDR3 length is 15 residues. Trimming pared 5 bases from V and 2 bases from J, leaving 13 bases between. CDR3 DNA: TGTGCCAGCAGCCTTGGATCGGGGGGCAATCAGCCCCAGCATTTT. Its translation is CASSLGSGGNQPQHF.

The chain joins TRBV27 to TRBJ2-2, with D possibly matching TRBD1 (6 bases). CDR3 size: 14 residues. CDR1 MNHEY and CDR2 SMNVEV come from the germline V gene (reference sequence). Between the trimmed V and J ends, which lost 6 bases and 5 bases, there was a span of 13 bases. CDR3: CASRPGTSTGELFF. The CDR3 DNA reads TGTGCCAGCAGGCCCGGGACATCGACCGGGGAGCTGTTTTTT.

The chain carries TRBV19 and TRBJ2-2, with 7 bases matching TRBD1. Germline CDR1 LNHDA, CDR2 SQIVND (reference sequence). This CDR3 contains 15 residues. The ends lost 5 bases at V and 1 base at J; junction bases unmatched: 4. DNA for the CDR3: TGTGCCAGTAGTCAGGACAGGCTGAACACCGGGGAGCTGTTTTTT. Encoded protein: CASSQDRLNTGELFF.